This TCR beta chain was recorded in a study of T-cell reconstitution after alpha-beta-depleted transplantation in children. Study findings and constraints: The origin of high day-60 TCRbeta diversity in some patients lay in surviving recipient T cells and thymic progenitors. The main origin of T-cell counts and diversity one year after transplant was newly produced T cells. Several hundred expanded graft clones reportedly supplied alpha-beta T cells about two months after transplant.

This clonotype was counted ten times or more. Its target is not known. CDR1 is MNHEY and CDR2 is SMNVEV in the germline V gene (reference sequence). The CDR3 spans 13 residues. V was cut by 11 bases and J by 6 bases, with 20 bases left in between. The TCRbeta library was prepared with unique molecular identifiers. One entry per CDR3 protein results from TCRdb running MiXCR on the PCR reads. The table has 200,000 to 250,000 distinct CDR3 sequences, around 7.5% seen once. The receptor comes from a male patient younger than 18 who had a stem cell transplant for acute lymphoblastic leukemia, so the T cells may come from the graft donor. Sequences were derived from PBMCs, mostly from graft donor cells, sampled 180 days after TCRalphabeta/CD19-depleted stem cell transplant. The rearrangement joins TRBV27 to TRBJ2-7; D tentatively fits TRBD1 or TRBD2 (6 bases each). CDR3 region: CASGREQGGEQYF. The CDR3 DNA reads TGTGCCTCCGGACGGGAACAGGGAGGCGAGCAGTACTTC.